The 27 T cell receptor beta chains in this list originate from one sample, sequenced in a study of shared clonotypes between healthy human individuals. Repertoires were generated with immunoSEQ multiplex PCR, while TCRdb's copy carries only in-frame clones and drops some. This table has about 2 million clones, 95% appearing once. Sequencing input: naive CD4+ T cells sorted from blood. The subset denotes: CD45RA+ positively selected. All receptors come from a man aged 18-30 years in good health.

This rearrangement joins TRBV28 to TRBJ1-6; 10 bases align to TRBD1. CDR3 size: 19 residues. Trimming removed 4 bases from V and 4 bases from J; junction bases left unmatched: 13. Germline values: CDR1 MDHEN, CDR2 SYDVKM. CDR3 in DNA: TGTGCCAGCAGTTCTCTGGGACAGGGGCCTCAAACATATAATTCACCCCTCCACTTT. This gives the protein CASSSLGQGPQTYNSPLHF.

Note on this clone: One end of the junction fails to match germline, which may point to a read error. The chain recombines TRBV28 with TRBJ1-5; a weak D match, TRBD1 (6 bases). The CDR3 contains 12 residues. The germline gives CDR1 MDHEN, CDR2 SYDVKM. This CDR3 is CASSFTQGPQDF. The CDR3 DNA sequence: TGTGCCAGCAGTTTTACCCAGGGGCCCCAGGATTTT.

The chain couples TRBV6-5 to TRBJ2-7, with 9 positions matching TRBD1. Trimming cost V 5 bases and J 3 bases; bases outside gene matches: 8. Germline V gene data show CDR1 as MNHEY and CDR2 as SVGAGI. This CDR3 is 15 amino acids long. CDR3 bases: TGTGCCAGCAGTCCCGGGACAGGGAACCTCTACGAGCAGTACTTC. It translates to CASSPGTGNLYEQYF.

Notes on this clone: The identical CDR3 is also encoded by other nucleotide sequences in the sample. The J gene is TRBJ2-3, the V gene TRBV29-1; D is tentatively TRBD1 or TRBD2 (6 bases each). Trimming stripped 3 bases from V and 3 bases from J, with 10 bases between. The length of the CDR3 is 13 residues. Germline CDR1 is SQVTM and CDR2 is ANQGSEA. The CDR3 spells CSVDRGGTDTQYF. The DNA of the CDR3 is TGCAGCGTTGACAGGGGAGGTACAGATACGCAGTATTTT.

The CDR3 region is CASSLDPTGGTQYF. Written as DNA, the CDR3 is TGTGCCAGCAGCTTAGACCCAACAGGGGGAACCCAGTACTTC. The chain links TRBV7-9 to TRBJ2-5; TRBD1 matches at 8 bases. Germline V gives CDR1 SEHNR, CDR2 FQNEAQ (reference sequence). The CDR3 is made up of 14 amino acids. Losses at the gene ends were 1 base for V and 8 bases for J; bases not matched to a gene: 6.

The chain combines TRBV14 with TRBJ2-5; D might be TRBD1 or TRBD2, each matching 5 bases. The V end lost 6 bases, the J end lost 2 bases, and 13 bases lay between the germline ends. In germline, CDR1 is SGHDN, CDR2 FVKESK. CDR3 length: 14 amino acids. The DNA for the CDR3 is TGTGCCAGCAGTCCCCCGGGACGGCAAGAGACCCAGTACTTC. It is translated as CASSPPGRQETQYF.

This chain links TRBV9 with TRBJ2-3; D possibly corresponds to TRBD1 (6 bases). Germline values: CDR1 SGDLS, CDR2 YYNGEE. The CDR3 contains 14 residues. V lost 5 bases and J lost 4, with 14 bases in between. DNA for the CDR3: TGTGCCAGCAGGGGACAATCCAACGCAGATACGCAGTATTTT. This sequence encodes CASRGQSNADTQYF.

V usage is TRBV11-2 and J usage is TRBJ1-6, with D possibly TRBD1 on 5 matching bases. The ends were cut back, 0 bases at V and 9 bases at J, with 12 bases in the middle. The CDR3 runs to 15 residues. Per germline, CDR1 SGHAT and CDR2 FQNNGV. The CDR3 here is CASSLEGPGRSPLHF. The CDR3 nucleotides read TGTGCCAGCAGCTTAGAGGGTCCGGGGCGTTCACCCCTCCACTTT. Supplemented by reference TRBV11-2 and TRBJ1-6, the full variable domain reads EAGVAQSPRYKIIEKRQSVAFWCNPISGHATLYWYQQILGQGPKLLIQFQNNGVVDDSQLPKDRFSAERLKGVDSTLKIQPAKLEDSAVYLCASSLEGPGRSPLHFGNGTRLTVT.

The rearrangement uses TRBV28 and TRBJ1-2; D gene unclear. This CDR3 is 14 amino acids long. The germline CDR1 and CDR2 sequences are MDHEN and SYDVKM. Trimming pared 6 bases from V and 5 bases from J, leaving 16 bases between. CDR3 in DNA: TGTGCCAGCAGCTACCCCCCGGGGAAGTATGGCTACACCTTC. Amino acids: CASSYPPGKYGYTF.

V gene TRBV6-5 combines with J gene TRBJ2-5; TRBD2 agrees at 11 bases. The length of the CDR3 is 15 residues. The ends lost 6 bases at V and 3 bases at J; junction bases unmatched: 6. Germline CDR1 reads MNHEY; CDR2 reads SVGAGI. DNA of the CDR3: TGTGCCAGCAGAACGCTACTAGCGGGGGAAGAGACCCAGTACTTC. Translated, it gives CASRTLLAGEETQYF.

The chain has TRBV27 and TRBJ2-5; the match to TRBD2 covers 7 bases. The junction had 7 bases not matched to a gene; V was cut back by 5 bases and J by 4 bases. Germline values: CDR1 MNHEY, CDR2 SMNVEV (reference sequence). The CDR3 covers 14 residues. CDR3 region: CASSPLAAPETQYF. In DNA form, the CDR3 reads TGTGCCAGCAGTCCTCTAGCGGCCCCAGAGACCCAGTACTTC.

The chain carries TRBV2 and TRBJ2-7; D gene ambiguous. Trimming took off 4 bases at V and 2 bases at J, with 6 bases between the two ends. From germline, CDR1 is SNHLY and CDR2 FYNNEI. This CDR3 spans 12 amino acids. The CDR3 spells CASSGQAYEQYF. The CDR3 coding sequence is TGTGCCAGCAGTGGTCAGGCCTACGAGCAGTACTTC.

The gene calls are TRBV5-8 and TRBJ1-6, with D hard to call. V gave up 4 bases and J gave up 4 bases, with 15 bases separating them. This CDR3 is 16 amino acids long. Germline V gene sequence: CDR1 SGHTS, CDR2 YDEGEE. CDR3 coding DNA: TGTGCCAGCAGCCAAGGGTTCGGGAGTTATAATTCACCCCTCCACTTT. Translating it yields CASSQGFGSYNSPLHF.

V usage is TRBV4-1 and J usage is TRBJ2-3; 7 bases are a match to TRBD1. Trimming at V came to 1 base and at J to 0 bases, leaving 7 bases not matched to a gene. Germline CDR1 and CDR2: MGHRA and YSYEKL. The CDR3 extends over 17 amino acids. The CDR3: CASSQVLGGFSTDTQYF. In nucleotides, the CDR3 is TGCGCCAGCAGCCAAGTTTTAGGGGGCTTTAGCACAGATACGCAGTATTTT.

V usage is TRBV19 and J usage is TRBJ2-5, with D unclear. The CDR3 is 13 residues long. Germline CDR1 is LNHDA and CDR2 is SQIVND (reference sequence). Trimming removed 4 bases from V and 7 bases from J, with 13 bases in between. CDR3 residues: CASSTSGPGTQYF. The CDR3 nucleotides are TGTGCCAGTAGTACAAGTGGGCCGGGGACCCAGTACTTC.

This chain joins TRBV9 and TRBJ1-2; D is possibly TRBD1 (5 bases). Trimming shortened V by 3 bases and J by 7 bases, and 7 bases separated the two germline ends. CDR1 is SGDLS, CDR2 YYNGEE, per germline. The CDR3 sequence is 11 residues long. The CDR3: CASSDDSGYTF. The CDR3 bases are TGTGCCAGCAGCGACGACAGTGGCTACACCTTC.

The rearrangement joins TRBV15 to TRBJ2-3; the D gene is possibly TRBD1 (6 bases). The CDR3 loop spans 15 amino acids. CDR1 and CDR2 from the germline V gene are LNHNV and YYDKDF (reference sequence). V lost 0 bases and J lost 4, with 11 bases in between. In nucleotides, the CDR3 is TGTGCCACCAGCAGAGAGGGCAGGGGCGCAGATACGCAGTATTTT. Translation gives CATSREGRGADTQYF.

The gene calls are TRBV11-2 and TRBJ2-1; TRBD2 might be the D (7 bases). V was trimmed by 1 base and J by 4 bases, leaving 17 bases between them. The germline V gene has CDR1 SGHAT and CDR2 FQNNGV. This CDR3 has 17 residues. The CDR3 spells CASSLGGGRENYNEQFF. In DNA, the CDR3 is TGTGCCAGCAGCTTAGGGGGGGGCAGGGAGAATTACAATGAGCAGTTCTTC.

The V gene is TRBV2, the J gene TRBJ2-7; 11 nucleotides agree with TRBD2. Germline lookup yields CDR1 SNHLY and CDR2 FYNNEI. J gave up 3 bases and V 6 bases, and 4 bases lay outside the gene matches. There are 14 residues in the CDR3. The CDR3 sequence is CASSPGTSGYEQYF. The CDR3 DNA follows: TGTGCCAGCAGCCCCGGGACTAGCGGCTACGAGCAGTACTTC. The full variable domain, in which reference TRBV2 and TRBJ2-7 provide the parts outside the CDR3, is EPEVTQTPSHQVTQMGQEVILRCVPISNHLYFYWYRQILGQKVEFLVSFYNNEISEKSEIFDDQFSVERPDGSNFTLKIRSTKLEDSAMYFCASSPGTSGYEQYFGPGTRLTVT.

The chain links TRBV9 to TRBJ1-6, with TRBD1 matching over 7 bases. After removal of 6 bases from V and 5 bases from J, the junction contained 2 bases not matched to a gene. Germline lookup yields CDR1 SGDLS and CDR2 YYNGEE. There are 13 residues in the CDR3. This chain's CDR3 is CASTGQHNSPLHF. CDR3 sequence (DNA): TGTGCCAGCACGGGACAGCATAATTCACCCCTCCACTTT.

The rearrangement joins TRBV5-4 to TRBJ1-4; D not resolved. V was pared by 6 bases and J by 5 bases, with 17 bases between. Per the germline V gene, CDR1 is SGHNT and CDR2 is YYREEE (reference sequence). There are 15 residues in the CDR3. The chain's CDR3 is CASIISGLRNEKLFF. In nucleotides, the CDR3 is TGTGCCAGCATCATAAGTGGCCTGCGCAATGAAAAACTGTTTTTT.

The chain couples TRBV4-1 to TRBJ1-4; D is ambiguous. CDR1 is MGHRA, CDR2 YSYEKL, per germline. V gave up 4 bases and J gave up 0 bases, with 12 bases separating them. The CDR3 contains 16 residues. CDR3 in amino acids: CASSPQGRATNEKLFF. The CDR3 nucleotides read TGCGCCAGCAGCCCCCAAGGAAGGGCAACTAATGAAAAACTGTTTTTT.

The chain employs TRBV6-6 and TRBJ2-7; D call uncertain. V dropped 0 bases and J dropped 5 bases, with 11 bases sitting between them. There are 14 residues in the CDR3. Germline V gene sequence: CDR1 MNHNY, CDR2 SVGAGI (reference sequence). The CDR3 sequence is CASSYSTSTNEQYF. The CDR3 nucleotides read TGTGCCAGCAGTTACTCTACAAGCACTAACGAGCAGTACTTC.

The chain employs TRBV28 and TRBJ1-4, with 7 bases aligning to TRBD1. Trimming cost V 6 bases and J 3 bases; bases outside gene matches: 7. The CDR3 has 15 residues. The germline CDR1 and CDR2 sequences are MDHEN and SYDVKM. The CDR3, as DNA: TGTGCCAGCAGCCAATACAGGGGCCCTAATGAAAAACTGTTTTTT. It translates to CASSQYRGPNEKLFF.

The table lists this clone with many counts. This CDR3 is also generated by other DNA sequences in the sample. V gene TRBV5-1 combines with J gene TRBJ1-6; TRBD1 might be the D (5 bases). CDR3 length equals 16 residues. Germline CDR1 SGHRS, CDR2 YFSETQ. V shed 0 bases and J shed 1 base, with 8 bases lying between them. The CDR3 region has the DNA TGCGCCAGCAGCTTGGAGGGGAGTTCCTATAATTCACCCCTCCACTTT. Translating gives CASSLEGSSYNSPLHF.

The rearrangement joins TRBV5-4 to TRBJ2-2; possible D gene TRBD1, 5 bases. The CDR3 length is 16 residues. Germline V CDR1 and CDR2: SGHNT, YYREEE (reference sequence). Deletions cut 0 bases from V and 4 bases from J, with 13 bases between. The CDR3 loop is CASSLGSGAPTGELFF. The CDR3 DNA reads TGTGCCAGCAGCTTGGGCAGTGGGGCGCCCACCGGGGAGCTGTTTTTT.

The chain has TRBV19 and TRBJ2-3; D is unclear. This CDR3 contains 14 residues. From germline, CDR1 is LNHDA and CDR2 SQIVND (reference sequence). Trimming stripped 9 bases from V and 2 bases from J, with 15 bases between. This CDR3 reads CASTASTVTDTQYF. The CDR3 DNA reads TGTGCCAGCACCGCTTCGACGGTCACAGATACGCAGTATTTT.